Sequencing of this TCR beta chain was carried out in a study of cytomegalovirus exposure and HLA in healthy donors. The study's findings and limits: Earlier findings revealed that most TCR beta V segments proved productive either about 90% or about 30% of the time. TCR beta chains numbering roughly 150 were designated cytomegalovirus-associated. As a later analysis showed, a missense DCLRE1C variant was linked to trimming of TCR beta V- and J-genes.

V lost 4 bases, J lost 6 bases, and 14 bases lay in between. CDR1 and CDR2 (germline): SGHRS, YFSETQ. This CDR3 has 13 amino acids. Sampled while nominally healthy, donors likely had unrecorded immune exposures. This PCR relied on a set of 60 Vbeta primers and 13 Jbeta primers. TCRdb keeps only in-frame clones here, not all; method: immunoSEQ multiplex PCR. The table lists some 150,000 clones, roughly three quarters of them singletons. This clone is a singleton in its sample. Antigen unknown. This clonotype was obtained from a woman between 45 and 60 years old in good health and CMV-seronegative. Material: PBMCs. The rearrangement links TRBV5-1 to TRBJ2-7; tentative D call: TRBD1 (6 bases). CDR3 amino acids: CASSQGHSAEQYF. In DNA form, the CDR3 reads TGCGCCAGCAGCCAGGGACACTCCGCCGAGCAGTACTTC. The complete variable domain, with remaining parts taken from reference TRBV5-1 and TRBJ2-7, reads KAGVTQTPRYLIKTRGQQVTLSCSPISGHRSVSWYQQTPGQGLQFLFEYFSETQRNKGNFPGRFSGRQFSNSRSEMNVSTLELGDSALYLCASSQGHSAEQYFGPGTRLTVT.